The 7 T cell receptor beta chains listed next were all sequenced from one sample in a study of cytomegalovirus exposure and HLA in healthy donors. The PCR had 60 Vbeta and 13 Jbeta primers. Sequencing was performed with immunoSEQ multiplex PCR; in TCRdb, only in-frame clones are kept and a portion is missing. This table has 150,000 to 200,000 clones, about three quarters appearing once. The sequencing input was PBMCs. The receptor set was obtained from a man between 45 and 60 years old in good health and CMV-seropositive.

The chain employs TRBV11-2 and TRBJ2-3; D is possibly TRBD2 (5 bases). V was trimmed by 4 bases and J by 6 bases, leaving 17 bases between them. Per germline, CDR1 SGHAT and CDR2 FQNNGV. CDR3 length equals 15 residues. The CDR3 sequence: CASSSQRGLGDTQYF. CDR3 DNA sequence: TGTGCCAGCAGCTCGCAGCGAGGGCTCGGGGATACGCAGTATTTT.

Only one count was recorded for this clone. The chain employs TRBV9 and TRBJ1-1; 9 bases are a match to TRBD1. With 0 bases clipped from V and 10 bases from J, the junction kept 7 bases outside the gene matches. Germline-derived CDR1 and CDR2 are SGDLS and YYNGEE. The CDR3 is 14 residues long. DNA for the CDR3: TGTGCCAGCAGCGTAGGGGGACAGGGAGGCATAGCTTTCTTT. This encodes CASSVGGQGGIAFF. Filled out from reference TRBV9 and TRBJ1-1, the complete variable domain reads DSGVTQTPKHLITATGQRVTLRCSPRSGDLSVYWYQQSLDQGLQFLIQYYNGEERAKGNILERFSAQQFPDLHSELNLSSLELGDSALYFCASSVGGQGGIAFFGQGTRLTVV.

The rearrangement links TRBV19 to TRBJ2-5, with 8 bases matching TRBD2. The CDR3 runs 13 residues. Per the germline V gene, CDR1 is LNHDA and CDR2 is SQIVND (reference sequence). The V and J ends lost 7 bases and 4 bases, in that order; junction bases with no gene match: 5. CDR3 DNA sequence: TGTGCCAGTAACACGGGGGGGCGAGAGACCCAGTACTTC. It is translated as CASNTGGRETQYF.

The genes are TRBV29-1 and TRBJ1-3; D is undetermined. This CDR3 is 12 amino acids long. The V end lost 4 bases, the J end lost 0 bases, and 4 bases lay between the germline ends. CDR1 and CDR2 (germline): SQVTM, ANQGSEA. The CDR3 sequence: CSVGSSGNTIYF. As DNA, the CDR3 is TGCAGCGTTGGGAGCTCTGGAAACACCATATATTTT.

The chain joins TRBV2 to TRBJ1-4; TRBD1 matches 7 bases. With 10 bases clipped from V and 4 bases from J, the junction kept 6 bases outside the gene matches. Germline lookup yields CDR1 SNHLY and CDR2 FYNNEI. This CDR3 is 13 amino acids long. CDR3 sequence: CATSGGGNEKLFF. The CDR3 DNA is TGTGCCACGTCAGGGGGAGGTAATGAAAAACTGTTTTTT.

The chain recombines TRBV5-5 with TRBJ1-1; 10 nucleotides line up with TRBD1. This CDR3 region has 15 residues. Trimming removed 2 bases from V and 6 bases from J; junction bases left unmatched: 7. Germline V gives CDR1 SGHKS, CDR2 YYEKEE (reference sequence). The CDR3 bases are TGTGCCAGCAGCTTAACTAGACAGGGGGCGGCTGAAGCTTTCTTT. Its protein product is CASSLTRQGAAEAFF.

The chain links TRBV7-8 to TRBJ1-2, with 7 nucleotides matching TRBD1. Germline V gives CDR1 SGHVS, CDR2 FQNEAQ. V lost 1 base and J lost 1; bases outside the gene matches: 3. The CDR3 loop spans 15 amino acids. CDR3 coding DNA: TGTGCCAGCAGCTTAGATGGGACAGTTAACTATGGCTACACCTTC. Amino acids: CASSLDGTVNYGYTF.